These 22 T cell receptor beta chains came from one sample sequenced in a study of cytomegalovirus exposure and HLA in healthy donors. TCRdb's table, derived via immunoSEQ multiplex PCR, lists solely in-frame clones and lacks some. The sample holds 300,000 to 450,000 clones; just over 85% are singletons and the top ten take 0.83%. Sample: PBMCs. The receptors come from a woman in her late teens or twenties in good health and CMV-seronegative.

J is TRBJ1-1 and V is TRBV7-8; TRBD1 matches 7 bases. Trimming at V came to 5 bases and at J to 0 bases, leaving 15 bases not matched to a gene. This CDR3 contains 18 residues. Germline V gene lookup returns CDR1 SGHVS and CDR2 FQNEAQ. CDR3: CASSPLLRGQIMNTEAFF. As DNA, the CDR3 is TGTGCCAGCAGCCCCCTCCTTAGGGGACAGATCATGAACACTGAAGCTTTCTTT.

The chain joins TRBV19 to TRBJ2-7; D gene uncertain. This CDR3 contains 13 residues. Per germline, CDR1 LNHDA and CDR2 SQIVND (reference sequence). Trimming took off 1 base at V and 2 bases at J, with 6 bases between the two ends. CDR3: CASSIGLAYEQYF. The CDR3 coding sequence is TGTGCCAGTAGTATAGGGCTGGCCTACGAGCAGTACTTC.

This clone showed up just once. DNA for the CDR3: TGTGCCTGGAGTCAACCCCTACAGGGACAAGAGACCCAGTACTTC. This sequence encodes CAWSQPLQGQETQYF. This chain links TRBV30 with TRBJ2-5; D possibly corresponds to TRBD1 (6 bases). The CDR3 covers 15 residues. Germline CDR1 and CDR2: GTSNPN and SVGIG (reference sequence). Trimming pared 2 bases from V and 2 bases from J, leaving 15 bases between.

The chain is built from TRBV6-5 and TRBJ1-5; the match to TRBD1 covers 10 bases. With 6 bases clipped from V and 4 bases from J, the junction kept 6 bases outside the gene matches. From germline, CDR1 is MNHEY and CDR2 SVGAGI. The CDR3 has 15 amino acids. Here the CDR3 reads CASSNDRGPNQPQHF. The DNA for the CDR3 is TGTGCCAGCAGCAACGACAGGGGGCCAAATCAGCCCCAGCATTTT.

The genes are TRBV27 and TRBJ2-1; 8 bases are a match to TRBD2. Germline CDR1 is MNHEY and CDR2 is SMNVEV (reference sequence). After removal of 3 bases from V and 6 bases from J, the junction contained 4 bases not matched to a gene. The CDR3 has 14 residues. CDR3 region: CASSLGLESNEQFF. CDR3 DNA: TGTGCCAGCAGTTTGGGACTAGAAAGCAATGAGCAGTTCTTC.

This rearrangement joins TRBV11-2 to TRBJ1-2; 7 nucleotides align to TRBD1. The V gene's germline CDR1 is SGHAT and CDR2 FQNNGV. V was clipped by 5 bases and J by 4 bases; unmatched bases: 7. This CDR3 region has 14 residues. The CDR3 region is CASSAYGTAYGYTF. CDR3 DNA sequence: TGTGCCAGCAGCGCGTACGGGACAGCCTATGGCTACACCTTC.

The chain couples TRBV18 to TRBJ1-2, with D perhaps matching TRBD1 (6 bases). The ends were cut back, 0 bases at V and 8 bases at J, with 16 bases in the middle. This CDR3 region has 15 residues. Germline loops: CDR1 KGHSH, CDR2 LQKENI. CDR3 DNA sequence: TGTGCCAGCTCACCACCTGGGGGCCATCTGGAAGGCTACACCTTC. This sequence encodes CASSPPGGHLEGYTF.

The rearrangement links TRBV28 to TRBJ2-1; TRBD2 aligns across 10 bases. The CDR3 runs 17 residues. The junction had 9 bases not matched to a gene; V was cut back by 1 base and J by 6 bases. CDR1 and CDR2 from the germline V gene are MDHEN and SYDVKM. Here the CDR3 reads CASSLSTLAGRGNEQFF. The CDR3, as DNA: TGTGCCAGCAGTTTATCCACACTAGCGGGACGCGGCAATGAGCAGTTCTTC. Complete variable domain (other parts from reference TRBV28 and TRBJ2-1): DVKVTQSSRYLVKRTGEKVFLECVQDMDHENMFWYRQDPGLGLRLIYFSYDVKMKEKGDIPEGYSVSREKKERFSLILESASTNQTSMYLCASSLSTLAGRGNEQFFGPGTRLTVL.

With respect to this clone: At one end, the junction sequence differs from germline, possibly due to a read error. The chain uses TRBV10-1 and TRBJ2-1, with TRBD1 matching over 7 bases. Per the germline V gene, CDR1 is WNHNN and CDR2 is SYGVQD (reference sequence). The CDR3 contains 16 residues. CDR3 sequence reads: CASSEFGQEPYNEQFF. The CDR3 DNA reads as TGCGCCAGCAGCGAGTTCGGACAGGAGCCCTACAATGAGCAGTTCTTC.

The rearrangement uses TRBV2 and TRBJ2-2; TRBD2 is a possible D gene (7 bases). V gave up 10 bases and J gave up 5 bases, with 17 bases separating them. Germline values: CDR1 SNHLY, CDR2 FYNNEI. CDR3 length: 14 amino acids. The CDR3 DNA sequence: TGTGCCACCTTGGGGGGGCAGGTAACCGGGGAGCTGTTTTTT. Protein sequence: CATLGGQVTGELFF.

The chain couples TRBV6-4 to TRBJ2-1; 8 bases align to TRBD1. Germline V gene data show CDR1 as MRHNA and CDR2 as SNTAGT. V lost 5 bases and J lost 4; bases outside the gene matches: 7. This CDR3 is 15 amino acids long. For the CDR3, the DNA is TGTGCCAGCAGTCCCGGACAGGGAAATTACAATGAGCAGTTCTTC. It codes for CASSPGQGNYNEQFF.

The gene calls are TRBV7-6 and TRBJ1-1; 8 nucleotides line up with TRBD1. Per germline, CDR1 SGHVS and CDR2 FNYEAQ. Germline trimming cut 8 bases from V and 7 bases from J; bases unmatched to any gene: 12. The length of the CDR3 is 14 residues. The CDR3 loop is CASSQTGEENEAFF. DNA of the CDR3: TGTGCCAGCTCCCAGACAGGGGAAGAGAATGAAGCTTTCTTT. Looking up the rest from reference TRBV7-6 and TRBJ1-1 gives the full variable domain: GAGVSQSPRYKVTKRGQDVALRCDPISGHVSLYWYRQALGQGPEFLTYFNYEAQQDKSGLPNDRFSAERPEGSISTLTIQRTEQRDSAMYRCASSQTGEENEAFFGQGTRLTVV.

The gene calls are TRBV4-1 and TRBJ2-1; 15 bases line up with TRBD2. There are 19 residues in the CDR3. V gave up 4 bases and J gave up 9 bases; unmatched junction bases: 16. CDR1 and CDR2 (germline): MGHRA, YSYEKL. This CDR3 is CASSLTLIKPGLAGGEQFF. CDR3 coding DNA: TGCGCCAGCAGCCTTACTTTAATCAAGCCGGGACTAGCGGGGGGTGAGCAGTTCTTC.

This chain links TRBV28 with TRBJ1-1; 7 bases map to TRBD1. V shed 6 bases, J shed 11 bases, and the junction held 9 bases outside the gene matches. Germline CDR1 MDHEN, CDR2 SYDVKM. The CDR3 length is 12 residues. CDR3 loop: CASRQTGVPAFF. CDR3 in DNA: TGTGCCAGCAGACAAACAGGGGTACCCGCTTTCTTT.

The genes are TRBV28 and TRBJ1-5, with a tentative D call TRBD1 (5 bases). V was pared by 4 bases and J by 5 bases, with 15 bases between. The germline V gene encodes CDR1 MDHEN and CDR2 SYDVKM. CDR3 length: 15 amino acids. The CDR3: CASSSTKGSHQPQHF. In nucleotides, the CDR3 is TGTGCCAGCAGTTCAACCAAGGGGTCTCATCAGCCCCAGCATTTT.

The rearrangement joins TRBV11-2 to TRBJ2-7, with 7 nucleotides matching TRBD2. This CDR3 is 15 amino acids long. CDR1 is SGHAT, CDR2 FQNNGV, per germline. Trimming at V came to 8 bases and at J to 2 bases, leaving 12 bases not matched to a gene. CDR3 loop: CASGTVWTRAYEQYF. CDR3 bases: TGTGCCAGCGGAACAGTATGGACTAGAGCCTACGAGCAGTACTTC. Variable domain in full (rest from reference TRBV11-2 and TRBJ2-7): EAGVAQSPRYKIIEKRQSVAFWCNPISGHATLYWYQQILGQGPKLLIQFQNNGVVDDSQLPKDRFSAERLKGVDSTLKIQPAKLEDSAVYLCASGTVWTRAYEQYFGPGTRLTVT.

J is TRBJ1-1 and V is TRBV27, with 8 bases fitting TRBD1. The V gene end was trimmed by 0 bases and the J gene end by 5 bases; junction bases not matched to a gene: 5. The germline V gene has CDR1 MNHEY and CDR2 SMNVEV (reference sequence). The CDR3 loop spans 15 amino acids. The CDR3, as DNA: TGTGCCAGCAGTTTATCGATCAACAGGGGGACTGAAGCTTTCTTT. Translation gives CASSLSINRGTEAFF.

This chain uses TRBV18 with TRBJ1-6, with 8 bases that match TRBD1. This CDR3 is built from 15 residues. Trimming cost V 3 bases and J 6 bases; bases outside gene matches: 4. Germline V gives CDR1 KGHSH, CDR2 LQKENI. The CDR3 bases are TGTGCCAGCTCACCGCTAGACAGGGGTAATTCACCCCTCCACTTT. Residues: CASSPLDRGNSPLHF.

The V call is TRBV7-2, the J call TRBJ2-1; no definite D call. The V and J ends lost 5 bases and 9 bases respectively, with 8 bases between them. The CDR3 is 11 residues long. Germline-derived CDR1 and CDR2 are SGHTA and FQGNSA. The CDR3 nucleotides read TGTGCCAGCAGCCGCTACTTTGAGCAGTTCTTC. Translating it yields CASSRYFEQFF.

The chain has TRBV30 and TRBJ2-7; 8 positions match TRBD2. CDR3 size: 15 residues. In germline, CDR1 is GTSNPN, CDR2 SVGIG (reference sequence). With V trimmed by 5 bases and J by 3 bases, 12 bases remained unmatched. As DNA, the CDR3 is TGTGCCTGGTTAAAGGGGCGGGGGGACCACTACGAGCAGTACTTC. Its protein product is CAWLKGRGDHYEQYF.

The chain carries TRBV5-5 and TRBJ2-7; TRBD1 might be the D (6 bases). V shed 0 bases and J shed 0 bases, with 16 bases lying between them. The germline CDR1 and CDR2 sequences are SGHKS and YYEKEE (reference sequence). The CDR3 runs to 17 residues. CDR3 region: CASSLAFRGTSSYEQYF. The CDR3 region has the DNA TGTGCCAGCAGCTTGGCCTTCAGGGGCACTAGCTCCTACGAGCAGTACTTC.

This sequence joins TRBV2 and TRBJ1-1; D is unclear. CDR3 size: 15 residues. Germline CDR1 is SNHLY and CDR2 is FYNNEI. The ends were cut back, 6 bases at V and 1 base at J, with 15 bases in the middle. The CDR3 reads CASRRQDSANTEAFF. CDR3 sequence (DNA): TGTGCCAGCAGGAGGCAGGACTCTGCGAACACTGAAGCTTTCTTT. Supplemented by reference TRBV2 and TRBJ1-1, the full variable domain reads EPEVTQTPSHQVTQMGQEVILRCVPISNHLYFYWYRQILGQKVEFLVSFYNNEISEKSEIFDDQFSVERPDGSNFTLKIRSTKLEDSAMYFCASRRQDSANTEAFFGQGTRLTVV.